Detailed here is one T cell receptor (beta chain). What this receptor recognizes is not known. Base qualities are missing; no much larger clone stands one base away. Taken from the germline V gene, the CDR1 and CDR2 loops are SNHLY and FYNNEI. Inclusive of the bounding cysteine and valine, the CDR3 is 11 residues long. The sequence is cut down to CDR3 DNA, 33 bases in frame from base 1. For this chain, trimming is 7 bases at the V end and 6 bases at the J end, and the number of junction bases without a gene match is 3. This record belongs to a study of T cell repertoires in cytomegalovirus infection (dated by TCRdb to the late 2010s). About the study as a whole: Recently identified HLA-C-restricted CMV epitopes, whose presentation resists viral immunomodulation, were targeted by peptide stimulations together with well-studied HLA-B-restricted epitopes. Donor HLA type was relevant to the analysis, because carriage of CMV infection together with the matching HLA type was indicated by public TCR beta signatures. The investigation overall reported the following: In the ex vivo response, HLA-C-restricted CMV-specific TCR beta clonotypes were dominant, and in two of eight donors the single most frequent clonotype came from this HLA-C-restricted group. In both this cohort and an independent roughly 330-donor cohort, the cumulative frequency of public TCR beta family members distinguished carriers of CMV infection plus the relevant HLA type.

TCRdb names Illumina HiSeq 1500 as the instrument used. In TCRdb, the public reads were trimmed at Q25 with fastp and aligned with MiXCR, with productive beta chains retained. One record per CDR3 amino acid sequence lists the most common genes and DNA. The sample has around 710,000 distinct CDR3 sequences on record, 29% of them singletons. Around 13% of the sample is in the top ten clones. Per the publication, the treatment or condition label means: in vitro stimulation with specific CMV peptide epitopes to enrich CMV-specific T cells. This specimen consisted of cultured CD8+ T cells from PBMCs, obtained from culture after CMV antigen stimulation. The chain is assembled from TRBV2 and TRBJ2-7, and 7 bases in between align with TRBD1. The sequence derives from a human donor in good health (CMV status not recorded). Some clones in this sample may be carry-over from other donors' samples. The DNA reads TGTGCCAGCACAGGGGGATTCGAGCAGTACGTC. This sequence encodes CASTGGFEQYV.